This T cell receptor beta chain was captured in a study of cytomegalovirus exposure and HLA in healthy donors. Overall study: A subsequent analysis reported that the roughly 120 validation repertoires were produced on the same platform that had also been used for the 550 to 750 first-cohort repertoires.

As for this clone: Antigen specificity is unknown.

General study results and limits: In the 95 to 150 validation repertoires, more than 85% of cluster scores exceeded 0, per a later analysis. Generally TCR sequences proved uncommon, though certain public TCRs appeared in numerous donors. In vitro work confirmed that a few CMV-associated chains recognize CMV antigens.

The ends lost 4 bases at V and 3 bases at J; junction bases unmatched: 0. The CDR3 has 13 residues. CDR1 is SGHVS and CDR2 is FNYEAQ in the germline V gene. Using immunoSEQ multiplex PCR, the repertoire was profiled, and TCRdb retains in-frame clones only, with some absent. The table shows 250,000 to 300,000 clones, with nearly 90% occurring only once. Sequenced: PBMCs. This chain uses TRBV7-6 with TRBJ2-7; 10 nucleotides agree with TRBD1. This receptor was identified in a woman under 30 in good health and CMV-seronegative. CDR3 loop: CASSWDRGYEQYF. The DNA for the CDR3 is TGTGCCAGCAGCTGGGACAGGGGCTACGAGCAGTACTTC.